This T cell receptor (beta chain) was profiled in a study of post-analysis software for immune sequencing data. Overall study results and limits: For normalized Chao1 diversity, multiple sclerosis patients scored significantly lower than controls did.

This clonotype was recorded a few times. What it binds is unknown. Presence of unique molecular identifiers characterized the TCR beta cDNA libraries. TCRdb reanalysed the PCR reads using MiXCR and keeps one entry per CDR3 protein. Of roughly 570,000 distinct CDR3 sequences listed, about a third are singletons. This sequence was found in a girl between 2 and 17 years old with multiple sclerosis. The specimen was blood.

The CDR3 region is CASSPRGQPQHF. The CDR3 bases are TGTGCCAGCAGCCCCCGAGGTCAGCCCCAGCATTTT. The chain has TRBV7-9 and TRBJ1-5; no reliable D call. CDR1 is SEHNR and CDR2 is FQNEAQ in the germline V gene (reference sequence). V was clipped by 5 bases and J by 6 bases, with 8 bases between them. This CDR3 region has 12 residues.